These T cell receptor beta chains were read from a single sample in a study of T cell responses to AZD1222 COVID-19 vaccine. Assay: immunoSEQ multiplex PCR; the TCRdb copy retains only in-frame clones and omits some. There are over 110,000 clones in the sample; around nine tenths occur only once, and 1.5% to 2% lies in the top ten. The source was peripheral blood, collected on day 0 of AZD1222 vaccination. Receptor source: an adult in good health. Both conserved end residues are part of each CDR3. Each record gives: J gene, V gene, CDR3 protein.

>TRBJ1-1|TRBV6-1
CASSEPQGRNTEAFF
>TRBJ2-7|TRBV30
CAWSVGSHWVQYF
>TRBJ1-4|TRBV15
CATSRERTATNEKLFF
>TRBJ2-2|TRBV7-9
CASSLRQGGSTGELFF
>TRBJ1-1|TRBV5-1
CASSFLGGKRLEAFF
>TRBJ1-2|TRBV5-4
CASSLAGTAYGYTF
>TRBJ2-3|TRBV7-8
CASLTGGTDTQYF
>TRBJ2-1|TRBV10-1
CASSDQTGFLYNEQFF
>TRBJ2-2|TRBV7-9
CASRRVNPTGELFF
>TRBJ2-1|TRBV3-1/TRBV3-2
CASSPGTSGRAPGNEQFF
>TRBJ2-1|TRBV5-4
CASSLESGAYNEQFF
>TRBJ2-2|TRBV6-5
CASSRPSGTGELFF
>TRBJ2-1|TRBV27
CASSLGGIEREQFF
>TRBJ2-5|TRBV5-4
CASSRPGNQETQYF
>TRBJ2-4|TRBV9
CASSVEVGGNIQYF
>TRBJ2-1|TRBV12-3/TRBV12-4
CASSLAGNNEQFF
>TRBJ1-2|TRBV29-1
CSVWGTGAPGYTF
>TRBJ1-6|TRBV25-1
CASSWTGVNSPLHF
>TRBJ2-2|TRBV28
CASSLTAYSTGELFF
>TRBJ2-7|TRBV27
CASLQSPSYEQYF
>TRBJ2-7|TRBV9
CASSPRTQGSEQYF
>TRBJ1-6|TRBV21-1
CASTNLEYNSPLHF
>TRBJ1-6|TRBV12-5
CASRLGAPNSPLHF
>TRBJ1-1|TRBV2
CASRGDGTEAFF
>TRBJ2-2|TRBV27
CASRRQGTGTGELFF
>TRBJ1-1|TRBV18
CASSPSNLLGPNTEAFF
>TRBJ2-5|TRBV2
CAKCQETQYF
>TRBJ2-2|TRBV12-3/TRBV12-4
CASSFGRTGELFF
>TRBJ2-7|TRBV5-5
CASSLGYTQGTYEQYF
>TRBJ2-7|TRBV5-4
CASSSTGGDREQYF
>TRBJ2-3|TRBV19
CASSMRRSDTQYF
>TRBJ2-3|TRBV5-1
CASSPRDSLVPDTQYF
>TRBJ1-6|TRBV4-1
CASSQVLGARSPLHF
>TRBJ1-1|TRBV4-2
CASSPYKDRENTEAFF
>TRBJ2-1|TRBV5-6
CASSLEGQDRISYNEQFF
>TRBJ2-3|TRBV6-4
CASSEGASTDTQYF
>TRBJ1-2|TRBV7-9
CASSLDRYGYTF
>TRBJ1-6|TRBV5-1
CASSSRQGESPLHF
>TRBJ2-7|TRBV7-9
CASSFWDIPYEQYF
>TRBJ1-5|TRBV5-4
CASSSQGYEGSNQPQHF
>TRBJ1-1|TRBV7-7
CASSSGPNTEAFF
>TRBJ1-3|TRBV11-2
CASSFPRGLSGNTIYF
>TRBJ2-7|TRBV7-9
CASSVQGDAVYEQYF
>TRBJ1-1|TRBV5-5
CASSLVKNTEAFF
>TRBJ2-1|TRBV5-8
CASSLRDRYNEQFF